This T cell receptor (beta chain) comes out of a study of T cell clones after liver transplantation. Background on the study: Samples came from ITN030ST, which attempted immunosuppression withdrawal within 2 years of liver transplantation. Without induction therapy, subjects received standard immunosuppression until 12-24 months post-transplant. Samples came pre-transplant, pre-randomization before withdrawal, and post-randomization after withdrawal ended.

Some clones are missing from TCRdb's copy, which holds only in-frame ones; the method was immunoSEQ multiplex PCR. The sample yields approximately 70,000 clones, roughly 84% seen once. There are 14 residues in the CDR3. V trimming: 5 bases; J trimming: 7 bases; junction bases outside the gene matches: 7. Germline loops: CDR1 SEHNR, CDR2 FQNEAQ (reference sequence). Findings of the study overall: Donor-reactive sequences fell more than third party-reactive ones, suggesting partial deletion.

This clone turned up a few times. Its target is unknown. The rearrangement uses TRBV7-9 and TRBJ1-1; the match to TRBD1 covers 10 bases. This receptor was obtained from a human patient who received a liver transplant. Some of the T cells may derive from the graft donor. The starting material was CD4+ T cells from blood, obtained 48 months after liver transplant. CDR3 sequence reads: CASSPTGGGNEAFF. The CDR3 nucleotides are TGTGCCAGCAGCCCGACAGGGGGCGGGAATGAAGCTTTCTTT.